The present TCR beta chain was sequenced within a study of blood T cell repertoires in COVID-19. Looking at the study overall: Collection of acute and convalescent COVID-19 samples took place in the United States, Italy and Spain.

Original analysis: For nucleated cells, counts were estimated from reference gene primer amplification. Generated by immunoSEQ multiplex PCR, the TCRdb table keeps only in-frame clones and is missing some. V, J and clone size are those of that table, while D and trimming were read from the DNA. This table has around 130,000 clones, 65% to 90% appearing once. The J segment lost 4 bases and the V segment lost 1 base, leaving 2 bases of the junction unmatched. CDR1 is KGHSH, CDR2 LQKENI, per germline. This CDR3 is built from 14 residues. The TCR comes from a human donor in a cohort sampled during active COVID-19. The chain uses TRBV18 and TRBJ2-3, with 7 bases that match TRBD1. Sequenced material: peripheral blood. As DNA, the CDR3 is TGTGCCAGCTCACCACAGACAGGGCCAGATACGCAGTATTTT. Translating gives CASSPQTGPDTQYF.